This T cell receptor (beta chain) derives from a study of cytomegalovirus exposure and HLA in healthy donors. Trimming cost V 5 bases and J 5 bases, with 6 bases left between them. The CDR3 covers 11 residues. CDR1 SEHNR and CDR2 FQNEAQ come from the germline V gene (reference sequence). PCR was performed using 60 Vbeta and 13 Jbeta primers. Assay: immunoSEQ multiplex PCR; the TCRdb copy retains only in-frame clones and omits some. The sample lists 150,000 to 200,000 clones, about 80% occurring once. The genes are TRBV7-9 and TRBJ2-5, with unresolved D. Sequencing was carried out using PBMCs. The clonotype comes from a woman in her forties or fifties in good health and CMV-seropositive. CDR3 sequence reads: CASSEHETQYF. In DNA form, the CDR3 reads TGTGCCAGCAGCGAGCATGAGACCCAGTACTTC.